What follows are 15 T cell receptor beta chains derived from one specimen sequenced in a study of cytomegalovirus exposure and HLA in healthy donors. 13 Jbeta primers and 60 Vbeta primers were used for the PCR. Method: immunoSEQ multiplex PCR; TCRdb's copy keeps in-frame clones and lacks some. This table holds about 120,000 clones, 65% to 90% found once. The source material was PBMCs. Receptors were obtained from a woman aged 30 to 39 in good health and CMV-seronegative.

The chain links TRBV27 to TRBJ2-6; TRBD1 might be the D (6 bases). Germline assignment: CDR1 MNHEY and CDR2 SMNVEV (reference sequence). With 5 bases removed from V and 4 bases from J, the gap between germline ends came to 18 bases. This CDR3 comprises 17 residues. In DNA, the CDR3 is TGTGCCAGCAGTATTACAGGGTTTAAGACGGGGGCCAACGTCCTGACTTTC. This encodes CASSITGFKTGANVLTF.

This clone was observed a single time. The chain couples TRBV19 to TRBJ2-7, with 9 bases that match TRBD1. After removal of 4 bases from V and 6 bases from J, the junction contained 7 bases not matched to a gene. The CDR3 sequence is 14 residues long. Germline V CDR1 and CDR2: LNHDA, SQIVND (reference sequence). DNA for the CDR3: TGTGCCAGTAGTACCGGACAGGGGTTCAGCGAGCAGTACTTC. Encoded protein: CASSTGQGFSEQYF.

The chain joins TRBV4-1 to TRBJ2-7; 11 positions match TRBD2. The CDR3 is made up of 17 amino acids. Germline V gene data show CDR1 as MGHRA and CDR2 as YSYEKL. The V and J ends lost 2 bases and 6 bases, in that order; junction bases with no gene match: 12. CDR3 bases: TGCGCCAGCAGCCAAAAGGAAGTAGCGGGAGGGCCTATCGAGCAGTACTTC. This translates into CASSQKEVAGGPIEQYF.

The chain carries TRBV27 and TRBJ2-3; 15 bases line up with TRBD2. The junction had 6 bases not matched to a gene; V was cut back by 7 bases and J by 4 bases. CDR1 is MNHEY, CDR2 SMNVEV, per germline (reference sequence). This CDR3 spans 16 amino acids. Written as DNA, the CDR3 is TGTGCCAGCACCCCCGGGACTAGCGGGAGGTCAGATACGCAGTATTTT. Translating it yields CASTPGTSGRSDTQYF.

The CDR3 nucleotides are TGTGCCAGCAGCGTAATGCTAGCGGGCCCCGAGCTGTTTTTT. It is translated as CASSVMLAGPELFF. This chain uses TRBV9 with TRBJ2-2, with 8 bases identical to TRBD2. V was pared by 1 base and J by 11 bases, with 7 bases of the junction left unmatched. The CDR3 sequence is 14 residues long. Germline V gene lookup returns CDR1 SGDLS and CDR2 YYNGEE.

The J gene is TRBJ1-5, the V gene TRBV27; tentatively, D is TRBD1 (5 bases). This CDR3 has 13 residues. The V gene lost 4 bases and the J gene lost 9 bases, with 13 bases spanning the gap. Germline CDR1 is MNHEY and CDR2 is SMNVEV (reference sequence). The CDR3 protein is CASSSHTGGPQHF. The CDR3 nucleotides read TGTGCCAGCAGTTCCCACACCGGGGGGCCCCAGCATTTT.

V gene TRBV6-1 combines with J gene TRBJ2-1; D might be TRBD2 (6 bases). Deletions cut 7 bases from V and 6 bases from J, with 16 bases between. CDR1 MNHNS and CDR2 SASEGT come from the germline V gene. The CDR3 length is 14 residues. As DNA, the CDR3 is TGTGCCAGCACCCGGGCGGAGGAGGGCAATGAGCAGTTCTTC. Translated: CASTRAEEGNEQFF.

In the case of this clone: At one end the junction does not follow the germline gene, possibly because of a read error. The rearrangement joins TRBV7-9 to TRBJ1-4; 11 bases match TRBD1. From germline, CDR1 is SEHNR and CDR2 FQNEAQ (reference sequence). The CDR3 has 14 residues. CDR3 nucleotide sequence: TGTTCCAGCAGCTGGGACAGGGGGGTTGAAAAACTGTTTTTT. Amino acids: CSSSWDRGVEKLFF. The complete variable domain, with remaining parts taken from reference TRBV7-9 and TRBJ1-4, reads DTGVSQNPRHKITKRGQNVTFRCDPISEHNRLYWYRQTLGQGPEFLTYFQNEAQLEKSRLLSDRFSAERPKGSFSTLEIQRTEQGDSAMYLCSSSWDRGVEKLFFGSGTQLSVL.

J is TRBJ2-7 and V is TRBV19; no clear D gene. Germline V gene sequence: CDR1 LNHDA, CDR2 SQIVND (reference sequence). V was trimmed by 4 bases and J by 6 bases, leaving 22 bases between them. The CDR3 has 16 residues. This CDR3 is CASSNGVVARVSEQYF. The CDR3 DNA reads TGTGCCAGTAGTAATGGAGTTGTGGCTAGAGTGAGCGAGCAGTACTTC.

The chain combines TRBV4-2 with TRBJ2-7, with 7 nucleotides matching TRBD1. Germline loops: CDR1 LGHNA, CDR2 YNFKEQ. J gave up 2 bases and V 1 base, and 2 bases lay outside the gene matches. The CDR3 is made up of 14 amino acids. CDR3 in amino acids: CASSQGTGPYEQYF. Written as DNA, the CDR3 is TGTGCCAGCAGCCAAGGGACAGGACCCTACGAGCAGTACTTC.

The chain uses TRBV28 and TRBJ1-1; D unresolved. The CDR3 spans 10 residues. CDR1 MDHEN and CDR2 SYDVKM come from the germline V gene. V was shortened by 7 bases and J by 8 bases, with 8 bases between the two germline ends. CDR3 in amino acids: CASISGEAFF. CDR3 coding DNA: TGTGCCAGCATTTCGGGAGAAGCTTTCTTT. Combining the CDR3 with reference TRBV28 and TRBJ1-1 gives the whole variable domain DVKVTQSSRYLVKRTGEKVFLECVQDMDHENMFWYRQDPGLGLRLIYFSYDVKMKEKGDIPEGYSVSREKKERFSLILESASTNQTSMYLCASISGEAFFGQGTRLTVV.

V and J are TRBV30 and TRBJ1-5; 8 nucleotides match TRBD1. The CDR3 has 14 amino acids. CDR1 is GTSNPN, CDR2 SVGIG, per germline (reference sequence). V lost 5 bases and J lost 2; bases outside the gene matches: 5. The CDR3 region is CAWGDRGGNQPQHF. The CDR3 DNA reads as TGTGCCTGGGGTGACAGGGGAGGCAATCAGCCCCAGCATTTT.

For the CDR3, the DNA is TGTGCCAGCAGCCAAGTCCGGCTAGCGGGAGGTAATGAGCAGTTCTTC. Amino acids: CASSQVRLAGGNEQFF. The J gene is TRBJ2-1, the V gene TRBV14, with 11 bases that match TRBD2. The trim removed 1 base at V and 7 bases at J, leaving 6 bases unmatched. Germline CDR1 is SGHDN and CDR2 is FVKESK. The CDR3 extends over 16 amino acids.

This rearrangement joins TRBV4-1 to TRBJ1-3; D call uncertain. This CDR3 has 15 amino acids. V lost 1 base, J lost 0 bases, and 7 bases lay in between. Germline assignment: CDR1 MGHRA and CDR2 YSYEKL. The CDR3 reads CASSQASNSGNTIYF. CDR3 DNA sequence: TGCGCCAGCAGCCAAGCTAGTAACTCTGGAAACACCATATATTTT.

This chain links TRBV28 with TRBJ2-5; TRBD1 aligns across 8 bases. Germline V gene sequence: CDR1 MDHEN, CDR2 SYDVKM. The CDR3 consists of 18 residues. Trimming removed 6 bases from V and 1 base from J; junction bases left unmatched: 16. CDR3 sequence: CASSLTPPGGSTQETQYF. DNA of the CDR3: TGTGCCAGCAGCCTTACTCCCCCAGGGGGCTCTACCCAAGAGACCCAGTACTTC.